This TCR beta chain was captured in a study of spatial heterogeneity in lung cancer. From germline, CDR1 is SGHVS and CDR2 FNYEAQ. V was shortened by 2 bases and J by 1 base, with 14 bases between the two germline ends. The CDR3 runs to 16 residues. MiXCR was run by TCRdb on the 5' RACE reads, yielding one entry per CDR3 protein. The sample lists roughly 9,800 distinct CDR3 sequences; roughly 56% were seen once. This clonotype was seen more than once but under ten times. Its antigen is not identified. This beta chain slipped into a library made for alpha chains as a stray read, so its size is not meaningful. Study conclusions and caveats: Counts of expanded intratumoral alpha and beta TCRs tracked tumor mutation counts.

Time point indicated: sample taken at primary tumor resection. The chain joins TRBV7-6 to TRBJ2-5; TRBD2 is a possible D gene (6 bases). This sequence was found in a female donor with early-stage non-small cell lung cancer. The sample consisted of lung tumor tissue, taken at surgery. The CDR3 sequence: CASSLSGLAFQETQYF. DNA of the CDR3: TGTGCCAGCAGCTTATCCGGGCTAGCGTTCCAAGAGACCCAGTACTTC.